This T cell receptor (beta chain) comes out of a study of a mutant IDH1 vaccine in newly diagnosed glioma. Study as a whole: Administration of eight vaccinations to patients took place in weeks 1, 3, 5, 7, 11, 15, 19, 23. Standard pretreatment was either radiotherapy, temozolomide, or, for most, radiochemotherapy with temozolomide.

On this clone itself: The antigen is undetermined.

Data came from immunoSEQ multiplex PCR; TCRdb stores just in-frame clones and leaves some out. The sample yields 45,000 to 65,000 clones, 75% to 95% seen once. V shed 4 bases and J 7 bases; nucleotides not matched to a gene: 6. Per the germline V gene, CDR1 is SGHRS and CDR2 is YFSETQ. CDR3 size: 13 residues. The time point denotes: week 11, during vaccination. Doses of 300 ug of mutant IDH1 20-mer peptide were given with topical imiquimod. This sample comprised PBMCs, obtained from a glioma patient whose treatment included an IDH1 peptide vaccine. The sequence was obtained from a man aged 50 to 60 with glioma. The chain links TRBV5-1 to TRBJ1-2; 8 nucleotides agree with TRBD1. The CDR3 spells CASSQGQDGGYTF. The CDR3 bases are TGCGCCAGCAGCCAGGGACAGGACGGTGGCTACACCTTC.